This entry lists 32 T cell receptor beta chains sequenced from one sample in a study of T cells in Graves' hyperthyroidism and ophthalmopathy. Researchers amplified the TCR beta CDR3 regions from RNA transcripts. HTBI primers were the set used in a first-round RT-PCR of the TCR CDR3. TCRdb redid the calling of the multiplex PCR reads with MiXCR, one entry per CDR3 protein. The table shows around 290,000 distinct CDR3 sequences, with approximately 15% occurring only once. The sequenced sample consisted of blood. These receptors all stem from a middle-aged woman with Graves' hyperthyroidism.

This clonotype has ten or more counts. This chain connects TRBV20-1 to TRBJ1-2; tentative D call: TRBD1 (5 bases). The CDR3 has 13 amino acids. CDR1 is DFQATT and CDR2 is SNEGSKA in the germline V gene (reference sequence). The V end was cut by 6 bases, the J end by 6 bases, with 17 bases between. DNA of the CDR3: TGCAGTGCCCCGGGACGGCTTACGGATGGCTACACCTTC. This encodes CSAPGRLTDGYTF.

This rearrangement joins TRBV27 to TRBJ2-3; D ambiguous. The CDR3 is 15 amino acids. Germline CDR1 is MNHEY and CDR2 is SMNVEV (reference sequence). The V and J ends lost 4 bases and 1 base respectively, with 12 bases between them. As DNA, the CDR3 is TGTGCCAGCAGTTGGGCACCGGACGGCACAGATACGCAGTATTTT. Translated, it gives CASSWAPDGTDTQYF.

This clonotype was seen many times. The chain recombines TRBV7-9 with TRBJ2-5; D possibly matches TRBD1 or TRBD2 (6 bases each). Trimming stripped 1 base from V and 5 bases from J, with 17 bases between. In germline, CDR1 is SEHNR, CDR2 FQNEAQ (reference sequence). This CDR3 has 16 amino acids. The CDR3 spells CASSLVGGAGEETQYF. The CDR3 nucleotides read TGTGCCAGCAGCTTAGTGGGGGGCGCAGGGGAGGAGACCCAGTACTTC.

This clonotype was observed at least ten times. V is TRBV29-1 and J is TRBJ2-7; D perhaps matches TRBD1 (5 bases). Trimming cost V 8 bases and J 0 bases, with 11 bases left between them. CDR3 length equals 12 residues. Germline V gene data show CDR1 as SQVTM and CDR2 as ANQGSEA. The CDR3 DNA reads TGCAGCTCCACGACAGACTCCTACGAGCAGTACTTC. This sequence encodes CSSTTDSYEQYF.

This clonotype was recorded many times. The gene calls are TRBV28 and TRBJ1-1; 7 bases map to TRBD1. With 5 bases clipped from V and 4 bases from J, the junction kept 4 bases outside the gene matches. Germline loops: CDR1 MDHEN, CDR2 SYDVKM. This CDR3 spans 13 amino acids. This chain's CDR3 is CASSGYRGTEAFF. CDR3 in DNA: TGTGCCAGCAGTGGCTACAGGGGCACTGAAGCTTTCTTT.

The chain carries TRBV13 and TRBJ1-6; 7 nucleotides line up with TRBD1. The junction had 20 bases not matched to a gene; V was cut back by 6 bases and J by 15 bases. Germline values: CDR1 PRHDT, CDR2 FYEKMQ (reference sequence). There are 16 residues in the CDR3. The CDR3 loop is CASSQGEGDAIQGLHF. The CDR3 DNA sequence: TGTGCCAGCAGTCAGGGGGAGGGGGACGCCATTCAGGGCCTCCACTTT.

This clonotype was seen repeatedly, ten times or more. The rearrangement uses TRBV10-3 and TRBJ1-2; D remains unclear. Germline CDR1 is ENHRY and CDR2 is SYGVKD. V was clipped by 8 bases and J by 14 bases, with 18 bases between them. This CDR3 has 11 residues. CDR3: CAIGPRAPTTF. DNA for the CDR3: TGTGCCATCGGGCCTCGGGCCCCTACGACCTTC.

This clonotype was seen a few times. The rearrangement joins TRBV6-1 to TRBJ1-2; possible D gene TRBD1, 5 bases. The CDR3 consists of 13 residues. CDR1 and CDR2 from the germline V gene are MNHNS and SASEGT. V was clipped by 6 bases and J by 3 bases, with 11 bases between them. CDR3 amino acids: CASSYDSHYGYTF. DNA of the CDR3: TGTGCCAGCAGCTACGACAGTCACTATGGCTACACCTTC.

This clonotype was observed many times. The chain is built from TRBV28 and TRBJ2-7; D gene uncertain. The CDR3 covers 14 residues. Trimming pared 5 bases from V and 2 bases from J, leaving 13 bases between. From germline, CDR1 is MDHEN and CDR2 SYDVKM. Here the CDR3 reads CASSPRGFAYEQYF. The CDR3 region has the DNA TGTGCCAGCAGTCCCCGTGGCTTCGCCTACGAGCAGTACTTC.

This chain links TRBV4-1 with TRBJ1-1, with D maybe TRBD1 (6 bases). Germline CDR1 MGHRA, CDR2 YSYEKL. The CDR3 totals 15 residues. V gave up 5 bases and J gave up 2 bases, with 15 bases separating them. CDR3 residues: CASSSRQGPNTEAFF. As DNA, the CDR3 is TGCGCCAGCAGCTCAAGGCAGGGGCCCAACACTGAAGCTTTCTTT.

This CDR3 reads CASSSGTGFNEQFF. Here the CDR3 DNA reads TGTGCCAGCAGCTCCGGGACAGGGTTCAATGAGCAGTTCTTC. This sequence joins TRBV6-1 and TRBJ2-1; TRBD1 agrees at 9 bases. In germline, CDR1 is MNHNS, CDR2 SASEGT. This CDR3 has 14 residues. With 6 bases clipped from V and 6 bases from J, the junction kept 6 bases outside the gene matches.

This clonotype has a count of ten or more. The CDR3: CASSSKGGERYNEQFF. The CDR3 DNA sequence: TGTGCCAGCAGTTCGAAGGGGGGGGAACGCTACAATGAGCAGTTCTTC. The rearrangement uses TRBV12-3 or TRBV12-4 and TRBJ2-1; tentatively, D is TRBD2 (7 bases). The V gene lost 4 bases and the J gene lost 3 bases, with 16 bases spanning the gap. CDR3 length equals 16 residues.

Remarks on this clonotype: A much larger clone is a single base away; this may be a read error. The chain is built from TRBV6-1 and TRBJ2-3, with D uncertain. Per the germline V gene, CDR1 is MNHNS and CDR2 is SASEGT. This CDR3 is built from 11 residues. CDR3 in amino acids: CVTGQADTQYF. The CDR3 DNA sequence: TGTGTCACCGGGCAGGCAGATACGCAGTATTTT.

This clonotype has at least ten counts. The J gene is TRBJ1-2, the V gene TRBV3-1, with D perhaps matching TRBD1 (6 bases). Germline CDR1 reads LGHDT; CDR2 reads YNNKEL (reference sequence). CDR3 length equals 14 residues. V was cut by 3 bases and J by 6 bases, with 14 bases left in between. The chain's CDR3 is CASSHRTVGHGYTF. In DNA, the CDR3 is TGTGCCAGCAGCCATAGGACAGTCGGGCATGGCTACACCTTC. Supplemented by reference TRBV3-1 and TRBJ1-2, the full variable domain reads DTAVSQTPKYLVTQMGNDKSIKCEQNLGHDTMYWYKQDSKKFLKIMFSYNNKELIINETVPNRFSPKSPDKAHLNLHINSLELGDSAVYFCASSHRTVGHGYTFGSGTRLTVV.

In this sample, this clonotype turned up many times. The chain employs TRBV2 and TRBJ2-5, with D perhaps matching TRBD2 (6 bases). This CDR3 region has 14 residues. The V end lost 7 bases, the J end lost 2 bases, and 14 bases lay between the germline ends. The V gene's germline CDR1 is SNHLY and CDR2 FYNNEI. The CDR3 nucleotides are TGTGCCAGCATTGACTCCGGGAGACAAGAGACCCAGTACTTC. Amino acids: CASIDSGRQETQYF.

Ten or more counts support this clonotype. The chain uses TRBV11-1 and TRBJ2-2; TRBD2 matches 8 bases. The V gene's germline CDR1 is SGHAT and CDR2 FQDESV (reference sequence). CDR3 length: 16 residues. With 3 bases clipped from V and 2 bases from J, the junction kept 5 bases outside the gene matches. This chain's CDR3 is CASSFQLADNTGELFF. The CDR3 region has the DNA TGTGCCAGCAGCTTTCAACTAGCGGACAACACCGGGGAGCTGTTTTTT.

At least ten counts were recorded for this clonotype. This chain links TRBV27 with TRBJ1-6; D is unresolved. Trimming stripped 4 bases from V and 6 bases from J, with 7 bases between. This CDR3 comprises 13 residues. Germline CDR1 and CDR2: MNHEY and SMNVEV (reference sequence). As DNA, the CDR3 is TGTGCCAGCAGTTGGGGTGGTAATTCACCCCTCCACTTT. Translating it yields CASSWGGNSPLHF.

This clonotype was seen at least ten times. The chain is built from TRBV3-1 and TRBJ2-1, with D perhaps TRBD1 or TRBD2 (5 bases each). Looked up from germline, CDR1 is LGHDT and CDR2 is YNNKEL (reference sequence). The CDR3 is made up of 14 amino acids. V was cut by 2 bases and J by 6 bases, with 11 bases left in between. DNA for the CDR3: TGTGCCAGCAGCCAAATCGATGGGGGCAATGAGCAGTTCTTC. Its translation: CASSQIDGGNEQFF.

Many counts were recorded for this clonotype. The J gene is TRBJ1-2, the V gene TRBV19, with D unresolved. The CDR3 totals 13 residues. Trimming left V 0 bases short and J 8 bases short, with 10 bases between. Looked up from germline, CDR1 is LNHDA and CDR2 is SQIVND (reference sequence). The CDR3 coding sequence is TGTGCCAGTAGTATAGATGGAATGAGAGGCTACACCTTC. It is translated as CASSIDGMRGYTF.

The chain links TRBV2 to TRBJ2-7; perhaps TRBD1 as D (7 bases). Trimming stripped 0 bases from V and 2 bases from J, with 14 bases between. Germline CDR1 and CDR2: SNHLY and FYNNEI. This CDR3 has 16 amino acids. In nucleotides, the CDR3 is TGTGCCAGCAGTGAAGCGCACCCAGGGGGGACCTACGAGCAGTACTTC. This sequence encodes CASSEAHPGGTYEQYF.

This clonotype has just a few counts. This chain connects TRBV19 to TRBJ1-2; TRBD1 aligns across 7 bases. CDR1 is LNHDA, CDR2 SQIVND, per germline (reference sequence). V was pared by 5 bases and J by 3 bases, with 9 bases of the junction left unmatched. This CDR3 has 15 residues. The CDR3 reads CASSPMTGSDYGYTF. The DNA for the CDR3 is TGTGCCAGTAGTCCGATGACAGGGAGCGACTATGGCTACACCTTC.

This clonotype was seen many times. V and J are TRBV7-8 and TRBJ2-7; the D is unclear. This CDR3 has 14 residues. V was shortened by 2 bases and J by 7 bases, with 15 bases between the two germline ends. Looked up from germline, CDR1 is SGHVS and CDR2 is FQNEAQ. CDR3 DNA sequence: TGTGCCAGCAGCTTAAACAGCCCGAGGTGGGAGCAGTACTTC. This encodes CASSLNSPRWEQYF.

This clonotype was detected only a few times. The chain employs TRBV27 and TRBJ1-5; 7 bases fit TRBD1. Germline CDR1 and CDR2: MNHEY and SMNVEV (reference sequence). After removal of 6 bases from V and 0 bases from J, the junction contained 5 bases not matched to a gene. The CDR3 has 15 amino acids. The CDR3 DNA is TGTGCCAGCAGGCCAGGGACAGATAGCAATCAGCCCCAGCATTTT. As protein: CASRPGTDSNQPQHF.

This chain links TRBV9 with TRBJ2-1; D is unresolved. The CDR3 extends over 13 amino acids. V was pared by 0 bases and J by 4 bases, with 5 bases between. Germline-derived CDR1 and CDR2 are SGDLS and YYNGEE. This CDR3 is CASSVGSYNEQFF. CDR3 nucleotide sequence: TGTGCCAGCAGCGTAGGCTCTTACAATGAGCAGTTCTTC.

This clonotype was seen a handful of times. V usage is TRBV6-1 and J usage is TRBJ2-7; no firm D call. The CDR3 loop spans 14 amino acids. Looked up from germline, CDR1 is MNHNS and CDR2 is SASEGT. V was cut by 4 bases and J by 6 bases, with 16 bases left in between. This CDR3 reads CASSGVRVGSEQYF. CDR3 nucleotides: TGTGCCAGCAGTGGCGTCCGGGTGGGCTCCGAGCAGTACTTC.

V is TRBV5-1 and J is TRBJ2-7, with D tentatively TRBD2 (6 bases). The germline CDR1 and CDR2 sequences are SGHRS and YFSETQ. With 0 bases removed from V and 4 bases from J, the gap between germline ends came to 11 bases. This CDR3 has 14 amino acids. CDR3 sequence reads: CASSLVGSMYEQYF. CDR3 DNA: TGCGCCAGCAGCTTGGTCGGGAGTATGTACGAGCAGTACTTC. The full variable domain, completed using reference TRBV5-1 and TRBJ2-7, is KAGVTQTPRYLIKTRGQQVTLSCSPISGHRSVSWYQQTPGQGLQFLFEYFSETQRNKGNFPGRFSGRQFSNSRSEMNVSTLELGDSALYLCASSLVGSMYEQYFGPGTRLTVT.

In regard to this clonotype: A much larger clone lies one base from this, so it may be a read error. The rearrangement links TRBV3-1 to TRBJ2-2; unclear D gene. Germline V gene lookup returns CDR1 LGHDT and CDR2 YNNKEL (reference sequence). The CDR3 contains 12 residues. Trimming stripped 5 bases from V and 7 bases from J, with 8 bases between. The CDR3 DNA reads as TGTGCCAGCAGCACGTGCGTCGGGGAGCTGTTTTTT. It codes for CASSTCVGELFF.

In regard to this clonotype: This could be a read error, since a much larger clone is one nucleotide away. This chain uses TRBV30 with TRBJ2-1; D call uncertain. V lost 1 base and J 9 bases, leaving 10 bases between the germline ends. The length of the CDR3 is 12 residues. Germline lookup yields CDR1 GTSNPN and CDR2 SVGIG (reference sequence). The CDR3 DNA sequence: TGTGCCTGGAGTGCACACGTGGGTGAGCAGTTCTTC. Its translation is CAWSAHVGEQFF.

This clonotype occurred many times. V gene TRBV11-1 combines with J gene TRBJ1-4; perhaps TRBD1 as D (5 bases). The CDR3 spans 17 residues. The V end lost 5 bases, the J end lost 5 bases, and 21 bases lay between the germline ends. Germline-derived CDR1 and CDR2 are SGHAT and FQDESV (reference sequence). The CDR3 sequence is CASSRGSPGGENEKLFF. CDR3 DNA sequence: TGTGCCAGCAGCCGCGGCAGTCCCGGGGGAGAAAATGAAAAACTGTTTTTT.

Only a few counts were recorded for this clonotype. The chain employs TRBV9 and TRBJ2-5; TRBD2 is a possible D gene (6 bases). Per the germline V gene, CDR1 is SGDLS and CDR2 is YYNGEE. The V gene lost 3 bases and the J gene lost 0 bases, with 9 bases spanning the gap. This CDR3 spans 14 amino acids. CDR3 sequence reads: CASSAGVYQETQYF. The CDR3 DNA sequence: TGTGCCAGCAGCGCGGGGGTGTACCAAGAGACCCAGTACTTC.

This clonotype was observed many times. The CDR3 DNA is TGTGCCAGCTCATCCTTTGGGAGCGGGAGGGCCTACGAGCAGTACTTC. Translating gives CASSSFGSGRAYEQYF. This chain joins TRBV18 and TRBJ2-7; TRBD2 matches at 10 bases. Germline CDR1 KGHSH, CDR2 LQKENI. The length of the CDR3 is 16 residues. V lost 5 bases, J lost 2 bases, and 9 bases stayed unmatched.

This clonotype was recorded many times. This chain connects TRBV6-2 or TRBV6-3 to TRBJ2-1; D may be TRBD2 (5 bases). The CDR3 is 12 amino acids. Per germline, CDR1 MNHEY and CDR2 SVGEGT. Trimming pared 10 bases from V and 5 bases from J, leaving 12 bases between. The CDR3 protein is CATKTTHNEQFF. CDR3 bases: TGTGCCACAAAGACTACTCACAATGAGCAGTTCTTC.